The next 29 T cell receptor beta chains were all read from a single sample in a study of blood T cell repertoires in COVID-19. Sequenced by immunoSEQ multiplex PCR; TCRdb stores in-frame clones only, minus some. The sample carries approximately 170,000 clones, about 83% recorded once. The sequencing sample was made of peripheral blood. The receptors shown here come from a middle-aged man who had recovered from COVID-19.

V is TRBV15 and J is TRBJ1-2; the D is unclear. Germline V gene sequence: CDR1 LNHNV, CDR2 YYDKDF (reference sequence). The CDR3 runs to 14 residues. Trimming shortened V by 0 bases and J by 7 bases, and 12 bases separated the two germline ends. CDR3 region: CATSRDKAGFGYTF. In DNA form, the CDR3 reads TGTGCCACCAGCAGAGATAAGGCGGGGTTTGGCTACACCTTC.

This chain uses TRBV18 with TRBJ1-4, with D unclear. Germline V gene data show CDR1 as KGHSH and CDR2 as LQKENI. Trimming removed 6 bases from V and 3 bases from J, with 17 bases in between. The CDR3 extends over 16 amino acids. For the CDR3, the DNA is TGTGCCAGCTCCCGTGAGGTTGGACTGCCTAATGAAAAACTGTTTTTT. Protein sequence: CASSREVGLPNEKLFF.

The chain joins TRBV27 to TRBJ1-2; TRBD1 matches at 9 bases. Germline CDR1 reads MNHEY; CDR2 reads SMNVEV (reference sequence). The V gene end was trimmed by 5 bases and the J gene end by 2 bases; junction bases not matched to a gene: 3. This CDR3 is built from 14 residues. CDR3 sequence (DNA): TGTGCCAGCAGTGAAGACAGGGGGAACTATGGCTACACCTTC. Amino acids: CASSEDRGNYGYTF.

The genes are TRBV19 and TRBJ2-7; TRBD1 is a possible D gene (6 bases). Germline CDR1 LNHDA, CDR2 SQIVND (reference sequence). This CDR3 spans 12 amino acids. With 7 bases removed from V and 3 bases from J, the gap between germline ends came to 10 bases. In DNA form, the CDR3 reads TGTGCCAGTAAGGGCAGGGGCTACGAGCAGTACTTC. This sequence encodes CASKGRGYEQYF.

The chain couples TRBV4-1 to TRBJ1-2; 8 bases are shared with TRBD1. The V gene's germline CDR1 is MGHRA and CDR2 YSYEKL. The trim removed 4 bases at V and 7 bases at J, leaving 11 bases unmatched. The CDR3 loop spans 15 amino acids. The CDR3 sequence is CASSPNGQGMGGYTF. The CDR3 DNA reads as TGCGCCAGCAGCCCTAACGGACAGGGAATGGGTGGCTACACCTTC.

V and J are TRBV10-2 and TRBJ2-6; 8 nucleotides align to TRBD1. The CDR3 is 19 residues long. V shed 7 bases and J 4 bases; nucleotides not matched to a gene: 18. Germline V gene sequence: CDR1 WSHSY, CDR2 SAAADI. CDR3 residues: CASTTIGQGDQGGANVLTF. DNA for the CDR3: TGCGCCAGCACCACCATCGGACAGGGCGACCAGGGGGGGGCCAACGTCCTGACTTTC.

V usage is TRBV20-1 and J usage is TRBJ1-2, with D maybe TRBD1 (6 bases). CDR3 length equals 11 residues. V was clipped by 4 bases and J by 3 bases, with 6 bases between them. The germline V gene encodes CDR1 DFQATT and CDR2 SNEGSKA (reference sequence). CDR3 residues: CSANRDYGYTF. The CDR3 DNA reads TGCAGTGCTAACAGGGACTATGGCTACACCTTC.

The chain recombines TRBV4-3 with TRBJ2-3, with TRBD2 matching 7 bases. The V gene end was trimmed by 7 bases and the J gene end by 0 bases; junction bases not matched to a gene: 7. This CDR3 has 15 amino acids. Germline CDR1 LGHNA, CDR2 YSLEER. The CDR3 protein is CASKLVAGSTDTQYF. The CDR3 bases are TGCGCCAGCAAGTTGGTAGCGGGCAGCACAGATACGCAGTATTTT.

This chain joins TRBV7-2 and TRBJ2-2, with a weak D call TRBD2 (5 bases). The CDR3 length is 15 residues. The germline V and J ends were trimmed by 3 bases and 4 bases, with 12 bases remaining between them. Germline V gene sequence: CDR1 SGHTA, CDR2 FQGNSA. CDR3 protein: CASSLLMAGTGELFF. CDR3 DNA: TGTGCCAGCAGCTTGCTTATGGCGGGCACCGGGGAGCTGTTTTTT.

The chain carries TRBV7-3 and TRBJ1-2, with D unresolved. The germline V and J ends were trimmed by 0 bases and 0 bases, with 5 bases remaining between them. CDR3 size: 14 residues. Germline V CDR1 and CDR2: SGHTA, FQGTGA. The CDR3 DNA reads TGTGCCAGCAGCTTAACGGTAGCTAACTATGGCTACACCTTC. Its translation is CASSLTVANYGYTF.

This rearrangement joins TRBV6-1 to TRBJ1-6, with TRBD1 matching over 8 bases. Germline V gene lookup returns CDR1 MNHNS and CDR2 SASEGT. The CDR3 contains 18 residues. V lost 4 bases to trimming and J lost 0 bases; unmatched junction nucleotides: 8. Written as DNA, the CDR3 is TGTGCCAGCAGTGGGTCGTACAGGGGGAGCTCCTATAATTCACCCCTCCACTTT. The encoded protein is CASSGSYRGSSYNSPLHF.

V gene TRBV5-6 combines with J gene TRBJ1-6; 8 positions agree with TRBD1. The J segment lost 7 bases and the V segment lost 5 bases, leaving 11 bases of the junction unmatched. This CDR3 spans 16 amino acids. CDR1 and CDR2 from the germline V gene are SGHDT and YYEEEE. CDR3 protein: CASSNGQGRLNSPLHF. CDR3 DNA sequence: TGTGCCAGCAGTAATGGACAGGGTCGGTTAAATTCACCCCTCCACTTT.

The chain couples TRBV7-2 to TRBJ2-7, with 9 positions matching TRBD1. In germline, CDR1 is SGHTA, CDR2 FQGNSA. This CDR3 spans 14 amino acids. Losses at the gene ends were 3 bases for V and 4 bases for J; bases not matched to a gene: 4. CDR3 bases: TGTGCCAGCAGCTTCGGGACAGGGTTTTACGAGCAGTACTTC. The encoded protein is CASSFGTGFYEQYF.

The gene calls are TRBV29-1 and TRBJ1-5, with D possibly TRBD1 on 5 matching bases. The CDR3 is 13 residues long. Trimming left V 4 bases short and J 4 bases short, with 11 bases between. Germline V gene lookup returns CDR1 SQVTM and CDR2 ANQGSEA. The CDR3 DNA sequence: TGCAGCGTTGGCGGGACCGGGAATCAGCCCCAGCATTTT. As protein: CSVGGTGNQPQHF.

The V call is TRBV30, the J call TRBJ2-7; D gene unclear. V lost 2 bases, J lost 2 bases, and 10 bases lay in between. CDR3 length: 13 amino acids. CDR1 is GTSNPN, CDR2 SVGIG, per germline (reference sequence). CDR3 region: CAWSREFTYEQYF. The CDR3 nucleotides read TGTGCCTGGAGTCGTGAGTTCACCTACGAGCAGTACTTC. Filled out from reference TRBV30 and TRBJ2-7, the complete variable domain reads SQTIHQWPATLVQPVGSPLSLECTVEGTSNPNLYWYRQAAGRGLQLLFYSVGIGQISSEVPQNLSASRPQDRQFILSSKKLLLSDSGFYLCAWSREFTYEQYFGPGTRLTVT.

In this sample, this clone turned up a few times. The rearrangement joins TRBV2 to TRBJ1-1; D is unclear. Germline assignment: CDR1 SNHLY and CDR2 FYNNEI. The CDR3 runs 13 residues. V shed 6 bases and J shed 3 bases, with 11 bases lying between them. The DNA for the CDR3 is TGTGCCAGCAGCGCATGGGAGGACACTGAAGCTTTCTTT. Residues: CASSAWEDTEAFF.

This sequence joins TRBV7-9 and TRBJ2-1; tentatively, D is TRBD2 (6 bases). Trimming stripped 1 base from V and 5 bases from J, with 12 bases between. The germline gives CDR1 SEHNR, CDR2 FQNEAQ (reference sequence). The CDR3 contains 15 residues. This chain's CDR3 is CASSLVPSENNEQFF. The CDR3 DNA reads TGTGCCAGCAGCTTAGTCCCTAGCGAGAACAATGAGCAGTTCTTC.

This clone has a handful of counts. This chain connects TRBV27 to TRBJ2-3, with D possibly TRBD1 on 7 matching bases. CDR3 length equals 17 residues. Germline CDR1 MNHEY, CDR2 SMNVEV (reference sequence). Trimming took 7 bases from V and 3 from J, leaving 23 bases between them. CDR3: CASKPKGAGGWTDTQYF. The DNA for the CDR3 is TGTGCCAGCAAACCTAAGGGTGCAGGGGGGTGGACAGATACGCAGTATTTT.

The V gene is TRBV25-1, the J gene TRBJ1-1; possibly TRBD1 for D (6 bases). Per germline, CDR1 MGHDK and CDR2 SYGVNS. Trimming cost V 1 base and J 3 bases, with 9 bases left between them. The CDR3 sequence is 14 residues long. CDR3 sequence: CASSEWGRDTEAFF. The CDR3 nucleotides read TGTGCCAGCAGTGAATGGGGGCGAGACACTGAAGCTTTCTTT.

This chain uses TRBV29-1 with TRBJ2-5, with D tentatively TRBD1 (6 bases). CDR3 length equals 15 residues. V was trimmed by 4 bases and J by 0 bases, leaving 15 bases between them. Germline-derived CDR1 and CDR2 are SQVTM and ANQGSEA. CDR3 nucleotides: TGCAGCGTTGCGGGGACACCGACGTACCAAGAGACCCAGTACTTC. It codes for CSVAGTPTYQETQYF.

This clone was detected only once. The chain combines TRBV4-2 with TRBJ1-1; D may be TRBD1 (6 bases). V dropped 0 bases and J dropped 1 base, with 9 bases sitting between them. Germline CDR1 and CDR2: LGHNA and YNFKEQ. This CDR3 is 15 amino acids long. CDR3 sequence: CASSQEYRENTEAFF. The CDR3 coding sequence is TGTGCCAGCAGCCAAGAGTACAGGGAGAACACTGAAGCTTTCTTT.

V and J are TRBV30 and TRBJ1-1; TRBD1 aligns across 9 bases. There are 18 residues in the CDR3. Per the germline V gene, CDR1 is GTSNPN and CDR2 is SVGIG (reference sequence). The V and J ends lost 1 base and 4 bases, in that order; junction bases with no gene match: 16. The CDR3 spells CAWSGISGTGKLVTEAFF. The CDR3 DNA sequence: TGTGCCTGGAGTGGGATTTCAGGGACAGGGAAGTTGGTCACTGAAGCTTTCTTT. Filled out from reference TRBV30 and TRBJ1-1, the complete variable domain reads SQTIHQWPATLVQPVGSPLSLECTVEGTSNPNLYWYRQAAGRGLQLLFYSVGIGQISSEVPQNLSASRPQDRQFILSSKKLLLSDSGFYLCAWSGISGTGKLVTEAFFGQGTRLTVV.

A single count supports this clone. J is TRBJ2-7 and V is TRBV11-3; D uncertain. The CDR3 runs 16 residues. The V gene's germline CDR1 is SGHNT and CDR2 YENEEA. Trimming shortened V by 5 bases and J by 2 bases, and 19 bases separated the two germline ends. CDR3 residues: CASSPRDQARTYEQYF. DNA for the CDR3: TGTGCCAGCAGCCCCCGAGATCAAGCCCGAACCTACGAGCAGTACTTC.

J is TRBJ2-7 and V is TRBV4-3; 10 bases match TRBD2. V dropped 6 bases and J dropped 1; count of bases not matched to a gene: 3. CDR3 length: 14 amino acids. Germline values: CDR1 LGHNA, CDR2 YSLEER. CDR3 sequence reads: CASSTSGTSYEQYF. In nucleotides, the CDR3 is TGCGCCAGCAGTACTAGCGGGACATCCTACGAGCAGTACTTC.

The chain links TRBV27 to TRBJ2-7, with 9 bases identical to TRBD1. Trimming cost V 0 bases and J 3 bases; bases outside gene matches: 3. Germline CDR1 reads MNHEY; CDR2 reads SMNVEV (reference sequence). There are 15 residues in the CDR3. The CDR3 bases are TGTGCCAGCAGTTTATCGGGACAGGGTAACTACGAGCAGTACTTC. Protein product: CASSLSGQGNYEQYF.

This clone has only a few counts. The chain joins TRBV18 to TRBJ2-7; TRBD1 agrees at 7 bases. Trimming removed 5 bases from V and 3 bases from J; junction bases left unmatched: 4. The CDR3 has 13 amino acids. Looked up from germline, CDR1 is KGHSH and CDR2 is LQKENI. The CDR3 region is CASSDREDYEQYF. As DNA, the CDR3 is TGTGCCAGCTCAGACAGGGAAGACTACGAGCAGTACTTC.

The CDR3 bases are TGTGCCAGCAGCGGACAGGAGTCCTACGAGCAGTACTTC. This translates into CASSGQESYEQYF. This chain uses TRBV27 with TRBJ2-7; 7 bases align to TRBD1. Germline-derived CDR1 and CDR2 are MNHEY and SMNVEV (reference sequence). The trim removed 6 bases at V and 1 base at J, leaving 3 bases unmatched. There are 13 residues in the CDR3.

This chain joins TRBV29-1 and TRBJ1-2; D might be TRBD1 (5 bases). The CDR3 contains 11 residues. The germline V gene has CDR1 SQVTM and CDR2 ANQGSEA. V was clipped by 5 bases and J by 4 bases, with 8 bases between them. In DNA, the CDR3 is TGCAGCGTTCTGGGGGGCTATGGCTACACCTTC. Translation: CSVLGGYGYTF.

The chain has TRBV11-3 and TRBJ2-7, with D perhaps TRBD1 (5 bases). This CDR3 comprises 13 residues. Trimming left V 5 bases short and J 3 bases short, with 11 bases between. The germline V gene has CDR1 SGHNT and CDR2 YENEEA. The CDR3 bases are TGTGCCAGCAGCGCAAGGGGAAACTACGAGCAGTACTTC. Its translation: CASSARGNYEQYF.